Each of the 2 T cell receptor beta chains below was sequenced from the same sample in a study of T-cell reconstitution after alpha-beta-depleted transplantation in children. Unique molecular identifiers were incorporated when the TCRbeta library was constructed. TCRdb reprocessed the PCR reads with MiXCR, giving one entry per CDR3 protein. The sample carries around 140,000 distinct CDR3 sequences, more than 8% recorded once. The input for sequencing was PBMCs, mostly from graft donor cells, taken 180 days after TCRalphabeta/CD19-depleted stem cell transplant. Receptors originate from a female patient aged 2 to 10 who had a stem cell transplant for congenital amegakaryocytic thrombocytopenia, so the T cells may come from the graft donor.

This clonotype was observed at least ten times. This chain links TRBV3-1 with TRBJ2-3; no definite D call. The CDR3 length is 11 residues. Germline lookup yields CDR1 LGHDT and CDR2 YNNKEL (reference sequence). The V end was cut by 3 bases, the J end by 5 bases, with 3 bases between. CDR3 sequence reads: CASSQEDTQYF. The DNA for the CDR3 is TGTGCCAGCAGCCAGGAAGATACGCAGTATTTT.

The table lists this clonotype with many counts. The chain uses TRBV7-2 and TRBJ2-3, with D perhaps TRBD2 (5 bases). The CDR3 loop spans 15 amino acids. V lost 0 bases to trimming and J lost 4 bases, with 11 bases between them. Germline V gene data show CDR1 as SGHTA and CDR2 as FQGNSA. The CDR3 nucleotides read TGTGCCAGCAGCTTAGCGGGAGCTAGCCCAGATACGCAGTATTTT. Amino acid sequence: CASSLAGASPDTQYF.